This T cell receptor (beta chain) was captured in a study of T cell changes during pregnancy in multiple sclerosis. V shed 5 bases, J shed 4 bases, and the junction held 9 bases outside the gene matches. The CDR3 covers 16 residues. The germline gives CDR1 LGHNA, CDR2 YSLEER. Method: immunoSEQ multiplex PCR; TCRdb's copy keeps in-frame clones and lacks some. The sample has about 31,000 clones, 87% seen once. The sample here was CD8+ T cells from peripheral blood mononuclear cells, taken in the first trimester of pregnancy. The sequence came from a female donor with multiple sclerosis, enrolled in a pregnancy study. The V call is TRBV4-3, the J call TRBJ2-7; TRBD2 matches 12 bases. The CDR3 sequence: CASSWTSGAPAYEQYF. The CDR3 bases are TGCGCCAGCAGCTGGACTAGCGGGGCCCCTGCTTACGAGCAGTACTTC.